The rows below give T cell receptor beta chains drawn from one sample of a study of CD8+CD57+ T cells in acquired aplastic anemia. TCRdb analysed the reads with MiXCR anew, one entry per CDR3 protein. The sample has 150,000 to 200,000 distinct CDR3 sequences, around half seen once. Sequencing was carried out using sorted CD4+, CD8+, or CD8+CD57+ T cells (not recorded which) from PBMCs. All receptors come from a human donor with aplastic anemia. CDR3s leave out the opening cysteine and the closing phenylalanine or tryptophan.

ASSVGADTIY TRBJ1-3 TRBV9 10
ASSPTRGANTEAF TRBJ1-1 TRBV6-1 13
ATSDLRNTGELF TRBJ2-2 TRBV24-1 12
ASSEGFYNEQF TRBJ2-1 TRBV6-1 11
SVVIGTEAF TRBJ1-1 TRBV29-1 9
ASSPVVTTNSPLH TRBJ1-6 TRBV7-9 13
ASSRSITGDLVGYT TRBJ1-2 TRBV11-1 14
AISEDRAETQY TRBJ2-5 TRBV10-3 11
ASSQDPRKATDTQY TRBJ2-3 TRBV4-3 14
AWSSRGNTEAF TRBJ1-1 TRBV30 11
SVRSLSGSQY TRBJ2-5 TRBV29-1 10
ASSLGSPGTGNYGYT TRBJ1-2 TRBV7-9 15
ASSPTGGRNNEQF TRBJ2-1 TRBV3-1 13
ASSPLNGGATNEKLF TRBJ1-4 TRBV4-1 15
ASGQNYEQY TRBJ2-7 TRBV6-2/TRBV6-3 9
ATSDLVGNTYEQY TRBJ2-7 TRBV10-3 13
ASSPREEFSYEQY TRBJ2-7 TRBV19 13
ATSRDLTGYGYT TRBJ1-2 TRBV15 12
ASSLGSPGQNYGYT TRBJ1-2 TRBV11-1 14
ASSLWGGSSYNEQF TRBJ2-1 TRBV13 14
ASYWEGTSNTGELF TRBJ2-2 TRBV19 14
ASSWRGQRTSGAYGQY TRBJ2-7 TRBV3-1 16